A selection of T cell receptor beta chains follows, all from one sample in a study of T cell changes during pregnancy in multiple sclerosis. This table comes from immunoSEQ multiplex PCR, and its TCRdb copy is limited to in-frame clones, with some not included. Altogether roughly 38,000 clones are present, 91% being singletons, with the ten largest covering 0.45% to 0.5%. Sequenced material: CD4+ T cells from peripheral blood mononuclear cells, taken in the second trimester of pregnancy. These receptors were taken from a female donor in good health, enrolled as a control in a pregnancy study. Both conserved end residues are part of each CDR3. Fields, in order: D gene, J gene, V gene, clone size, CDR3 DNA, CDR3 protein. D genes are given only for firm matches. Size is omitted from some rows. Given values are once, few, many or a class for expanded clones.

D gene: .
J gene: TRBJ1-6
V gene: TRBV30
clone size: .
CDR3 DNA: TGTGCCTGGAGTGTGGTGTCGGGGATGGCTTCACCCCTCCACTTT
CDR3 protein: CAWSVVSGMASPLHF

D gene: TRBD2
J gene: TRBJ2-7
V gene: TRBV6-5
clone size: .
CDR3 DNA: TGTGCCAGCAGTCCAGGACTAGCGGGAGTCTACGAGCAGTACTTC
CDR3 protein: CASSPGLAGVYEQYF

D gene: TRBD2
J gene: TRBJ2-2
V gene: TRBV4-2
clone size: .
CDR3 DNA: TGTGCCAGCAGCCGGGCCGGGACTATTAACACCGGGGAGCTGTTTTTT
CDR3 protein: CASSRAGTINTGELFF

D gene: TRBD1
J gene: TRBJ2-7
V gene: TRBV30
clone size: once
CDR3 DNA: TGTGCCTGGATCCCGGGACAGTTATCGGGGCAGTACTTC
CDR3 protein: CAWIPGQLSGQYF

D gene: .
J gene: TRBJ1-3
V gene: TRBV15
clone size: .
CDR3 DNA: TGTGCCACCAGCGCTAAAATCCGAAACACCATATATTTT
CDR3 protein: CATSAKIRNTIYF

D gene: TRBD1
J gene: TRBJ2-7
V gene: TRBV6-5
clone size: once
CDR3 DNA: TGTGCCACCCTCGGGGACAGGACCTACGAGCAGTACTTC
CDR3 protein: CATLGDRTYEQYF

D gene: TRBD1
J gene: TRBJ2-4
V gene: TRBV10-1
clone size: .
CDR3 DNA: TGCGCCAGCAGTCGGGACAGACTAGCCAAAAACATTCAGTACTTC
CDR3 protein: CASSRDRLAKNIQYF

D gene: .
J gene: TRBJ2-2
V gene: TRBV6-1
clone size: .
CDR3 DNA: TGTGCCAGCAGTGTTCCAGTCCTCGGGGAGCTGTTTTTT
CDR3 protein: CASSVPVLGELFF

D gene: TRBD2
J gene: TRBJ2-5
V gene: TRBV18
clone size: .
CDR3 DNA: TGTGCCAGCTCACCGGGAGCGGGAGGGCAAGAGACCCAGTACTTC
CDR3 protein: CASSPGAGGQETQYF

D gene: TRBD2
J gene: TRBJ2-5
V gene: TRBV5-4
clone size: .
CDR3 DNA: TGTGCCAGCAGCCTGGGACTAGCGGGGGAGACCCAGTACTTC
CDR3 protein: CASSLGLAGETQYF

D gene: .
J gene: TRBJ1-1
V gene: TRBV7-3
clone size: .
CDR3 DNA: TGTGCCAGCAGCTTAGGTCGGGGGAGCACTGAAGCTTTCTTT
CDR3 protein: CASSLGRGSTEAFF

D gene: TRBD1
J gene: TRBJ2-7
V gene: TRBV7-2
clone size: .
CDR3 DNA: TGTGCCAGCAGCTTAGACGGACAGGGCCGAATCTACGAGCAGTACTTC
CDR3 protein: CASSLDGQGRIYEQYF

D gene: TRBD2
J gene: TRBJ2-1
V gene: TRBV18
clone size: .
CDR3 DNA: TGTGCCAGCTCACCGACTAGCGGGCGCAATGAGCAGTTCTTC
CDR3 protein: CASSPTSGRNEQFF

D gene: .
J gene: TRBJ1-1
V gene: TRBV7-2
clone size: .
CDR3 DNA: TGTGCCAGCAGCTTGCGGGGGGAAACTGAAGCTTTCTTT
CDR3 protein: CASSLRGETEAFF

D gene: .
J gene: TRBJ1-2
V gene: TRBV5-1
clone size: .
CDR3 DNA: TGCGCCAGCAGCCCCGGACTCCTACCCTATGGCTACACCTTC
CDR3 protein: CASSPGLLPYGYTF

D gene: TRBD1
J gene: TRBJ1-4
V gene: TRBV5-1
clone size: .
CDR3 DNA: TGCGCCAGCAGCTTGGATGGGACAGCTAATGAAAAACTGTTTTTT
CDR3 protein: CASSLDGTANEKLFF

D gene: .
J gene: TRBJ1-3
V gene: TRBV5-4
clone size: .
CDR3 DNA: TGTGCCAGCAGCCGAGGACAGTCCTCTGGAAACACCATATATTTT
CDR3 protein: CASSRGQSSGNTIYF

D gene: .
J gene: TRBJ1-1
V gene: TRBV28
clone size: .
CDR3 DNA: TGTGCCAGCAGCCCAGCGGGGTCCGCCTTGAACACTGAAGCTTTCTTT
CDR3 protein: CASSPAGSALNTEAFF

D gene: .
J gene: TRBJ1-5
V gene: TRBV5-6
clone size: .
CDR3 DNA: TGTGCCAGCAGCTTGGGACGGCGGCAGCCCCAGCATTTT
CDR3 protein: CASSLGRRQPQHF

D gene: TRBD2
J gene: TRBJ2-2
V gene: TRBV2
clone size: .
CDR3 DNA: TGTGCCAGTAGCGGGAGGGATGGGAACGGGGAGCTGTTTTTT
CDR3 protein: CASSGRDGNGELFF

D gene: .
J gene: TRBJ2-6
V gene: TRBV7-9
clone size: .
CDR3 DNA: TGTGCCAGCAGCTTAGGGGGGGAGGCCAACGTCCTGACTTTC
CDR3 protein: CASSLGGEANVLTF

D gene: .
J gene: TRBJ1-2
V gene: TRBV10-3
clone size: .
CDR3 DNA: TGTGCCATCAGCCGACAGGACCTTGGGGGTGGCTACACCTTC
CDR3 protein: CAISRQDLGGGYTF

D gene: .
J gene: TRBJ2-5
V gene: TRBV7-2
clone size: .
CDR3 DNA: TGTGCCAGCAGCTTAGCGAGGGGACAATCTAAAGTGGCCCAGTACTTC
CDR3 protein: CASSLARGQSKVAQYF

D gene: TRBD2
J gene: TRBJ2-1
V gene: TRBV6-1
clone size: .
CDR3 DNA: TGTGCCAGCAGTGAGGCTAGCGGGGGGGCCCATGAGCAGTTCTTC
CDR3 protein: CASSEASGGAHEQFF

D gene: .
J gene: TRBJ1-2
V gene: TRBV5-4
clone size: .
CDR3 DNA: TGTGCCAGCAGCTTGGAACCGACAGCTCTTTCTGGCTACACCTTC
CDR3 protein: CASSLEPTALSGYTF

D gene: TRBD2
J gene: TRBJ2-2
V gene: TRBV13
clone size: .
CDR3 DNA: TGTGCCAGCAGCTTAGGCCTGAAATTAGCGGGCCGTGGGGAGCTGTTTTTT
CDR3 protein: CASSLGLKLAGRGELFF

D gene: .
J gene: TRBJ1-4
V gene: TRBV5-1
clone size: .
CDR3 DNA: TGCGCCAGCAGCTTGGACAGAACAACTAATGAAAAACTGTTTTTT
CDR3 protein: CASSLDRTTNEKLFF